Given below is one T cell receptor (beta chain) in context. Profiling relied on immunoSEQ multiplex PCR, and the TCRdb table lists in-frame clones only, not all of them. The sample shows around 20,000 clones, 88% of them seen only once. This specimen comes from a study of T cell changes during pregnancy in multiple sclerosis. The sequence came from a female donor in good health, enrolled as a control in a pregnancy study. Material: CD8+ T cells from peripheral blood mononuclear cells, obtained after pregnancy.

The CDR3 loop reads CASSNPSASGGTDTQYF. Here the CDR3 DNA reads TGCGCCAGCAGCAACCCCTCGGCTAGCGGGGGGACAGATACGCAGTATTTT. The V gene is TRBV4-3, the J gene TRBJ2-3, with 11 nucleotides matching TRBD2. Germline CDR1 reads LGHNA; CDR2 reads YSLEER. This CDR3 spans 17 amino acids. J lost 3 bases, V lost 5 bases, and 10 bases had no gene match.